The 9 T cell receptor beta chains presented below share a single source sample, sequenced in a study of post-analysis software for immune sequencing data. Study-level results: Four to six TRBV segments (TRBV5-6, TRBV5-1 and TRBV20-1 among them) occurred more frequently in patients than in controls.

Which antigens these TCRs recognize remains unknown. Unique-molecular-identifier-tagged TCR beta cDNA libraries were used. Using its own MiXCR run on the PCR reads, TCRdb lists one record per CDR3 protein. The table has under 200,000 distinct CDR3 sequences, 29% seen once; the top ten hold approximately 3%. Material for sequencing was blood. The receptors come from a girl aged 2-17 years with multiple sclerosis.

This clonotype was seen many times. V and J are TRBV20-1 and TRBJ2-7; TRBD1 agrees at 8 bases. CDR1 is DFQATT, CDR2 SNEGSKA, per germline (reference sequence). The CDR3 runs to 12 residues. After removal of 4 bases from V and 5 bases from J, the junction contained 4 bases not matched to a gene. The DNA for the CDR3 is TGCAGTGCTATACAGGGGGTCGACGAGCAGTACTTC. This encodes CSAIQGVDEQYF.

This clonotype was seen ten or more times. The chain combines TRBV6-5 with TRBJ1-2; D is uncertain. CDR3 length: 14 amino acids. V was trimmed by 7 bases and J by 6 bases, leaving 18 bases between them. Germline values: CDR1 MNHEY, CDR2 SVGAGI. CDR3 sequence (DNA): TGTGCCAGCAAAAGTAGCCTTACTATTGATGGCTACACCTTC. Its protein product is CASKSSLTIDGYTF.

This clonotype was picked up a small number of times. V gene TRBV4-1 combines with J gene TRBJ1-2; D unresolved. This CDR3 spans 14 amino acids. The germline gives CDR1 MGHRA, CDR2 YSYEKL. Trimming shortened V by 3 bases and J by 0 bases, and 8 bases separated the two germline ends. DNA for the CDR3: TGCGCCAGCAGCCAGGGGTTGACTAACTATGGCTACACCTTC. Its protein product is CASSQGLTNYGYTF.

This clonotype was recorded a few times. The chain links TRBV27 to TRBJ1-2; no definite D call. This CDR3 has 15 residues. In germline, CDR1 is MNHEY, CDR2 SMNVEV (reference sequence). The germline V and J ends were trimmed by 5 bases and 5 bases, with 18 bases remaining between them. The CDR3 is CASSLNPPAHYGYTF. As DNA, the CDR3 is TGTGCCAGCAGTCTAAACCCCCCGGCCCATTATGGCTACACCTTC.

The chain employs TRBV15 and TRBJ2-7, with D perhaps matching TRBD1 (6 bases). Trimming removed 0 bases at V and 2 bases at J, with 11 bases between. The CDR3 consists of 15 residues. In germline, CDR1 is LNHNV, CDR2 YYDKDF (reference sequence). The CDR3 sequence is CATSRDRTVTYEQYF. The CDR3, as DNA: TGTGCCACCAGCAGAGATCGGACAGTTACCTACGAGCAGTACTTC.

V usage is TRBV20-1 and J usage is TRBJ2-7; TRBD2 aligns across 9 bases. The germline V gene has CDR1 DFQATT and CDR2 SNEGSKA (reference sequence). With 1 base clipped from V and 0 bases from J, the junction kept 13 bases outside the gene matches. This CDR3 is 18 amino acids long. This CDR3 reads CSARVGSGRSQSSYEQYF. In nucleotides, the CDR3 is TGCAGTGCTAGAGTGGGTAGCGGGAGATCCCAAAGCTCCTACGAGCAGTACTTC.

Comments on this clonotype: A much larger clonotype is one base distant, so this may be a read error. This chain uses TRBV7-8 with TRBJ2-1; the match to TRBD2 covers 13 bases. The V gene end was trimmed by 3 bases and the J gene end by 10 bases; junction bases not matched to a gene: 9. Germline CDR1 and CDR2: SGHVS and FQNEAQ. The CDR3 contains 16 residues. Here the CDR3 reads CASSFTTSGGSYEQFF. CDR3 coding DNA: TGTGCCAGCAGCTTTACGACTAGCGGGGGGTCCTACGAGCAGTTCTTC.

This clonotype was seen many times. The J gene is TRBJ2-1, the V gene TRBV30; perhaps TRBD2 as D (6 bases). Germline V gives CDR1 GTSNPN, CDR2 SVGIG (reference sequence). Trimming took off 8 bases at V and 5 bases at J, with 19 bases between the two ends. This CDR3 has 14 residues. The CDR3 DNA is TGTGCCCAAGCCTGGCGGGGCGGGGACAATGAGCAGTTCTTC. Protein sequence: CAQAWRGGDNEQFF.

This chain joins TRBV6-5 and TRBJ1-1; 7 bases fit TRBD1. Germline V gene data show CDR1 as MNHEY and CDR2 as SVGAGI. This CDR3 comprises 17 residues. J gave up 0 bases and V 4 bases, and 11 bases lay outside the gene matches. CDR3 in DNA: TGTGCCAGCAGTTCAAGCCCGACAGGGCGCTTGAACACTGAAGCTTTCTTT. As protein: CASSSSPTGRLNTEAFF.